Shown below are 20 T cell receptor beta chains from a single sample sequenced in a study of shared clonotypes between healthy human individuals. Clones were read by immunoSEQ multiplex PCR, and TCRdb kept only the in-frame ones, dropping some. The table includes millions of clones, around nine tenths detected once. The sample consisted of naive CD4+ T cells sorted from blood. Subset reported: CD45RA+ positively selected. Every receptor here comes from a man younger than 35 in good health.

CDR3 nucleotides: TGTGCCAGCACCCCCGGGGGGAGCGGGGGCACCTACGAGCAGTACTTC. Protein: CASTPGGSGGTYEQYF. V and J are TRBV5-4 and TRBJ2-7, with 8 bases fitting TRBD2. The CDR3 covers 16 residues. Germline loops: CDR1 SGHNT, CDR2 YYREEE (reference sequence). J was trimmed by 2 bases and V by 6 bases; bases with no gene match: 13.

This clone was observed once. This rearrangement joins TRBV30 to TRBJ2-1, with D perhaps matching TRBD2 (5 bases). The V end was cut by 4 bases, the J end by 0 bases, with 16 bases between. Germline CDR1 GTSNPN, CDR2 SVGIG (reference sequence). CDR3 length equals 16 residues. CDR3 coding DNA: TGTGCCTGGATCGGAGGCGCGGATACCTCCTACAATGAGCAGTTCTTC. Its translation: CAWIGGADTSYNEQFF.

This sequence joins TRBV9 and TRBJ2-3; 13 bases are shared with TRBD2. Looked up from germline, CDR1 is SGDLS and CDR2 is YYNGEE. Unmatched junction bases numbered 4, after V lost 7 bases and J lost 5 bases. This CDR3 region has 14 residues. DNA of the CDR3: TGTGCCAGCGGGACTAGCGGGACGGGAGATACGCAGTATTTT. Residues: CASGTSGTGDTQYF. Combining the CDR3 with reference TRBV9 and TRBJ2-3 gives the whole variable domain DSGVTQTPKHLITATGQRVTLRCSPRSGDLSVYWYQQSLDQGLQFLIQYYNGEERAKGNILERFSAQQFPDLHSELNLSSLELGDSALYFCASGTSGTGDTQYFGPGTRLTVL.

This chain links TRBV15 with TRBJ1-5, with D hard to call. The CDR3 extends over 15 amino acids. The ends were cut back, 4 bases at V and 7 bases at J, with 17 bases in the middle. Germline CDR1 LNHNV, CDR2 YYDKDF (reference sequence). The CDR3 region has the DNA TGTGCCACCAGCATCTCACTGGGGAGCTGGCAGCCCCAGCATTTT. Amino acids: CATSISLGSWQPQHF.

This clone showed up just once. This chain uses TRBV7-9 with TRBJ1-2; 9 bases agree with TRBD1. Unmatched junction bases numbered 6, after V lost 4 bases and J lost 3 bases. This CDR3 spans 15 amino acids. Germline assignment: CDR1 SEHNR and CDR2 FQNEAQ (reference sequence). This chain's CDR3 is CASSSRDREDYGYTF. CDR3 bases: TGTGCCAGCAGCTCCCGGGACAGGGAAGACTATGGCTACACCTTC.

The J gene is TRBJ2-1, the V gene TRBV4-1; 9 positions agree with TRBD2. J lost 5 bases, V lost 3 bases, and 5 bases had no gene match. This CDR3 is 15 amino acids long. Germline CDR1 is MGHRA and CDR2 is YSYEKL. Written as DNA, the CDR3 is TGCGCCAGCAGCCAGTGGACTAGCGCGAACAATGAGCAGTTCTTC. Translated, it gives CASSQWTSANNEQFF.

The table lists this clone with a count of one. This chain connects TRBV29-1 to TRBJ2-7; tentative D call: TRBD2 (6 bases). Germline V gives CDR1 SQVTM, CDR2 ANQGSEA. The CDR3 spans 16 residues. Trimming took off 6 bases at V and 2 bases at J, with 23 bases between the two ends. The CDR3 sequence is CSVRRGGGAKAYEQYF. The CDR3 DNA reads as TGCAGCGTGCGGCGGGGTGGAGGGGCCAAGGCCTACGAGCAGTACTTC.

V gene TRBV5-1 combines with J gene TRBJ2-3; D is ambiguous. The CDR3 runs to 15 residues. Trimming removed 3 bases from V and 4 bases from J, with 15 bases in between. From germline, CDR1 is SGHRS and CDR2 YFSETQ. The CDR3 here is CASSSGAVGSDTQYF. The DNA for the CDR3 is TGCGCCAGCAGCTCGGGCGCTGTTGGGTCAGATACGCAGTATTTT.

The gene calls are TRBV5-1 and TRBJ2-6, with D perhaps matching TRBD1 or TRBD2 (5 bases each). The V gene's germline CDR1 is SGHRS and CDR2 YFSETQ. The ends were cut back, 0 bases at V and 5 bases at J, with 9 bases in the middle. The CDR3 has 15 residues. In DNA, the CDR3 is TGCGCCAGCAGCTTGGTTGGGGACCGGGCCAACGTCCTGACTTTC. Protein: CASSLVGDRANVLTF.

This clone has only a few counts. The same CDR3 also results from other DNA sequences found in this sample. CDR3 protein: CASSPGGGSSYEQYF. In DNA form, the CDR3 reads TGTGCCAGCAGCCCCGGTGGGGGGAGCTCCTACGAGCAGTACTTC. The chain is built from TRBV7-3 and TRBJ2-7, with D possibly being TRBD2 (6 bases). The CDR3 sequence is 15 residues long. V shed 5 bases and J shed 0 bases, with 14 bases lying between them. The germline V gene encodes CDR1 SGHTA and CDR2 FQGTGA.

The V and J genes are TRBV9 and TRBJ2-5, with TRBD2 identical over 8 bases. Per the germline V gene, CDR1 is SGDLS and CDR2 is YYNGEE. Trimming at V came to 3 bases and at J to 1 base, leaving 8 bases not matched to a gene. The CDR3 covers 16 residues. The CDR3 is CASSESLTSGQETQYF. The CDR3 nucleotides are TGTGCCAGCAGCGAGTCCCTTACTAGCGGCCAAGAGACCCAGTACTTC.

This clone was seen a few times. The J gene is TRBJ1-1, the V gene TRBV30, with TRBD1 identical over 7 bases. Germline CDR1 GTSNPN, CDR2 SVGIG (reference sequence). This CDR3 is 14 amino acids long. V lost 0 bases to trimming and J lost 5 bases; unmatched junction nucleotides: 6. CDR3 region: CAWSVTETGTEAFF. The CDR3 DNA is TGTGCCTGGAGTGTTACCGAGACAGGGACTGAAGCTTTCTTT.

About this clone: Other DNA variants within this sample encode the same CDR3. The chain has TRBV28 and TRBJ2-6; D unresolved. Germline V gene lookup returns CDR1 MDHEN and CDR2 SYDVKM. The V and J ends lost 2 bases and 0 bases respectively, with 2 bases between them. The CDR3 is made up of 14 amino acids. The CDR3, as DNA: TGTGCCAGCAGTTTAATCTCTGGGGCCAACGTCCTGACTTTC. Encoded protein: CASSLISGANVLTF.

The table lists this clone with a count of one. Other nucleotide sequences from this sample produce the same CDR3. The rearrangement links TRBV5-4 to TRBJ2-6; a weak D match, TRBD1 (5 bases). Trimming pared 1 base from V and 0 bases from J, leaving 5 bases between. The germline V gene encodes CDR1 SGHNT and CDR2 YYREEE (reference sequence). The CDR3 loop spans 15 amino acids. The CDR3 spells CASSLTGSGANVLTF. The CDR3 coding sequence is TGTGCCAGCAGCTTGACAGGCTCTGGGGCCAACGTCCTGACTTTC.

V usage is TRBV18 and J usage is TRBJ1-6; 8 nucleotides match TRBD1. V lost 6 bases, J lost 8 bases, and 6 bases stayed unmatched. The CDR3 loop spans 14 amino acids. Per germline, CDR1 KGHSH and CDR2 LQKENI. The CDR3 DNA reads as TGTGCCAGCTCCGGACAGGGTGGAGATTCACCCCTCCACTTT. It codes for CASSGQGGDSPLHF. The variable domain in full, completed from reference TRBV18 and TRBJ1-6, reads NAGVMQNPRHLVRRRGQEARLRCSPMKGHSHVYWYRQLPEEGLKFMVYLQKENIIDESGMPKERFSAEFPKEGPSILRIQQVVRGDSAAYFCASSGQGGDSPLHFGNGTRLTVT.

This sequence joins TRBV9 and TRBJ2-5; 13 bases agree with TRBD2. Germline V gives CDR1 SGDLS, CDR2 YYNGEE. V lost 4 bases, J lost 6 bases, and 6 bases stayed unmatched. The CDR3 is 15 amino acids. CDR3 nucleotides: TGTGCCAGCAGCTCCGGACTAGCGGGAGCAAAGACCCAGTACTTC. This codes for CASSSGLAGAKTQYF.

This rearrangement joins TRBV2 to TRBJ1-1; the D is unclear. Trimming took off 4 bases at V and 8 bases at J, with 14 bases between the two ends. Germline V CDR1 and CDR2: SNHLY, FYNNEI. The CDR3 runs to 13 residues. Here the CDR3 reads CASSVQEFGEAFF. As DNA, the CDR3 is TGTGCCAGCAGTGTTCAGGAGTTCGGCGAAGCTTTCTTT.

The chain uses TRBV6-1 and TRBJ1-4; 12 bases align to TRBD1. CDR1 is MNHNS, CDR2 SASEGT, per germline. V lost 4 bases to trimming and J lost 4 bases; unmatched junction nucleotides: 10. This CDR3 has 18 amino acids. The CDR3: CASSGVPGQGADNEKLFF. CDR3 nucleotides: TGTGCCAGCAGTGGGGTACCGGGACAGGGGGCGGATAATGAAAAACTGTTTTTT.

The chain joins TRBV28 to TRBJ2-1; 9 bases are shared with TRBD2. This CDR3 is 15 amino acids long. The germline V gene has CDR1 MDHEN and CDR2 SYDVKM. The V gene end was trimmed by 8 bases and the J gene end by 7 bases; junction bases not matched to a gene: 12. The CDR3: CASRSYSGGKNEQFF. As DNA, the CDR3 is TGTGCCAGCCGATCCTATAGCGGGGGCAAAAATGAGCAGTTCTTC.

J is TRBJ2-6 and V is TRBV15, with D perhaps matching TRBD1 (6 bases). Trimming took 5 bases from V and 3 from J, leaving 14 bases between them. CDR1 LNHNV and CDR2 YYDKDF come from the germline V gene (reference sequence). The length of the CDR3 is 16 residues. CDR3 nucleotides: TGTGCCACCAGCGTACCACAGGGAAATGGGGCCAACGTCCTGACTTTC. Translated, it gives CATSVPQGNGANVLTF.